Listed below are T cell receptor beta chains from one sample, sequenced in a study of PD-1 blockade in classical Hodgkin lymphoma. TCRdb's table, derived via immunoSEQ multiplex PCR, lists solely in-frame clones and lacks some. The sample carries 39,000 or so clones, about 86% recorded once. The source was peripheral blood mononuclear cells (PBMCs), collected before the second cycle of nivolumab. The source of these receptors is a human donor with classical Hodgkin lymphoma. CDR3s include the opening cysteine and the closing phenylalanine or tryptophan. The D gene is left open where the match is weak. Clone sizes are given selectively: once, few, many, or a class where the clone is expanded.

clone size: -
D gene: -
V gene: TRBV27
J gene: TRBJ2-1
CDR3 length: 16
CDR3 protein: CASSHLLVGSYNEQFF
CDR3 DNA: TGTGCCAGCAGTCACCTTTTAGTGGGCTCCTACAATGAGCAGTTCTTC

clone size: few
D gene: TRBD2
V gene: TRBV29-1
J gene: TRBJ2-5
CDR3 length: 13
CDR3 protein: CSTGTSTRETQYF
CDR3 DNA: TGCAGCACCGGGACTAGCACTCGAGAGACCCAGTACTTC

clone size: -
D gene: -
V gene: TRBV28
J gene: TRBJ2-5
CDR3 length: 17
CDR3 protein: CASRSSPSPGYQETQYF
CDR3 DNA: TGTGCCAGCAGGTCATCCCCTAGCCCCGGGTACCAAGAGACCCAGTACTTC

clone size: -
D gene: -
V gene: TRBV10-1
J gene: TRBJ2-7
CDR3 length: 14
CDR3 protein: CASSDEGRGGEQYF
CDR3 DNA: TGCGCCAGCAGTGACGAAGGCAGGGGAGGCGAGCAGTACTTC

clone size: -
D gene: TRBD1
V gene: TRBV7-8
J gene: TRBJ1-2
CDR3 length: 17
CDR3 protein: CASSLGAYRGPNYGYTF
CDR3 DNA: TGTGCCAGCAGCTTAGGGGCCTACAGGGGGCCTAACTATGGCTACACCTTC

clone size: -
D gene: -
V gene: TRBV7-9
J gene: TRBJ2-1
CDR3 length: 14
CDR3 protein: CASRDAGSYNEQFF
CDR3 DNA: TGTGCCAGCAGGGACGCTGGGTCCTACAATGAGCAGTTCTTC

clone size: -
D gene: -
V gene: TRBV19
J gene: TRBJ1-5
CDR3 length: 17
CDR3 protein: CASSIDPAGYSNQPQHF
CDR3 DNA: TGTGCCAGTAGTATAGATCCTGCCGGTTACAGCAATCAGCCCCAGCATTTT

clone size: -
D gene: TRBD2
V gene: TRBV7-9
J gene: TRBJ2-1
CDR3 length: 17
CDR3 protein: CASSLTSGRVGDNEQFF
CDR3 DNA: TGTGCCAGCAGCTTAACTAGCGGGAGGGTCGGGGACAATGAGCAGTTCTTC

clone size: -
D gene: -
V gene: TRBV2
J gene: TRBJ2-5
CDR3 length: 14
CDR3 protein: CASREHQWVETQYF
CDR3 DNA: TGTGCCAGCAGGGAACATCAGTGGGTGGAGACCCAGTACTTC

clone size: -
D gene: TRBD2
V gene: TRBV7-9
J gene: TRBJ2-5
CDR3 length: 16
CDR3 protein: CASSALTSGGTRTQYF
CDR3 DNA: TGTGCCAGCAGCGCCCTGACTAGCGGGGGGACCCGGACCCAGTACTTC

clone size: -
D gene: -
V gene: TRBV7-2
J gene: TRBJ2-7
CDR3 length: 15
CDR3 protein: CASSLEQGLGYEQYF
CDR3 DNA: TGTGCCAGCAGCTTAGAACAGGGTCTAGGATACGAGCAGTACTTC

clone size: -
D gene: TRBD2
V gene: TRBV14
J gene: TRBJ2-1
CDR3 length: 13
CDR3 protein: CASSDSLADRQFF
CDR3 DNA: TGTGCCAGCAGCGACTCCCTAGCGGACCGTCAGTTCTTC

clone size: -
D gene: TRBD2
V gene: TRBV10-1
J gene: TRBJ2-3
CDR3 length: 16
CDR3 protein: CASSESTAGAGDTQYF
CDR3 DNA: TGCGCCAGCAGTGAGTCGACGGCGGGAGCGGGAGATACGCAGTATTTT

clone size: -
D gene: -
V gene: TRBV7-2
J gene: TRBJ2-5
CDR3 length: 16
CDR3 protein: CASSLAGRVRQETQYF
CDR3 DNA: TGTGCCAGCAGCTTAGCCGGGCGGGTACGCCAAGAGACCCAGTACTTC

clone size: -
D gene: -
V gene: TRBV6-4
J gene: TRBJ2-3
CDR3 length: 15
CDR3 protein: CASAPVAGSTDTQYF
CDR3 DNA: TGTGCCAGTGCTCCCGTAGCTGGGTCCACAGATACGCAGTATTTT

clone size: -
D gene: -
V gene: TRBV9
J gene: TRBJ1-6
CDR3 length: 15
CDR3 protein: CASSVGPVYNSPLHF
CDR3 DNA: TGTGCCAGCAGCGTAGGTCCGGTCTATAATTCACCCCTCCACTTT

clone size: -
D gene: -
V gene: TRBV7-2
J gene: TRBJ1-6
CDR3 length: 15
CDR3 protein: CASSLDVGKDSPLHF
CDR3 DNA: TGTGCCAGCAGCTTAGACGTCGGGAAGGATTCACCCCTCCACTTT

clone size: once
D gene: -
V gene: TRBV29-1
J gene: TRBJ2-1
CDR3 length: 14
CDR3 protein: CSVSRDGTYNEQFF
CDR3 DNA: TGCAGCGTTTCACGGGACGGAACCTACAATGAGCAGTTCTTC

clone size: -
D gene: TRBD2
V gene: TRBV5-1
J gene: TRBJ2-7
CDR3 length: 16
CDR3 protein: CASSRGLAGVKYEQYF
CDR3 DNA: TGCGCCAGCAGCAGGGGACTAGCGGGAGTAAAATACGAGCAGTACTTC

clone size: -
D gene: -
V gene: TRBV7-2
J gene: TRBJ2-3
CDR3 length: 15
CDR3 protein: CASSPRRLSTDTQYF
CDR3 DNA: TGTGCCAGCAGCCCCCGGCGACTGAGCACAGATACGCAGTATTTT

clone size: -
D gene: TRBD1
V gene: TRBV6-5
J gene: TRBJ2-3
CDR3 length: 14
CDR3 protein: CASRMGQSTDTQYF
CDR3 DNA: TGTGCCAGCAGGATGGGACAGAGCACAGATACGCAGTATTTT

clone size: -
D gene: -
V gene: TRBV7-2
J gene: TRBJ1-4
CDR3 length: 16
CDR3 protein: CASSSYGPPNTEKLFF
CDR3 DNA: TGTGCCAGCAGCTCCTACGGACCACCCAACACTGAAAAACTGTTTTTT

clone size: -
D gene: TRBD2
V gene: TRBV5-1
J gene: TRBJ2-1
CDR3 length: 16
CDR3 protein: CASSLGELAGYNEQFF
CDR3 DNA: TGCGCCAGCAGCTTGGGGGAACTAGCGGGGTACAATGAGCAGTTCTTC

clone size: few
D gene: TRBD2
V gene: TRBV7-8
J gene: TRBJ2-1
CDR3 length: 15
CDR3 protein: CASSLRKRGENEQFF
CDR3 DNA: TGTGCCAGCAGCCTCCGCAAGCGGGGGGAGAATGAGCAGTTCTTC

clone size: -
D gene: -
V gene: TRBV9
J gene: TRBJ2-5
CDR3 length: 15
CDR3 protein: CASSDDSKGVETQYF
CDR3 DNA: TGTGCCAGCAGCGACGACAGCAAGGGGGTTGAGACCCAGTACTTC

clone size: -
D gene: -
V gene: TRBV2
J gene: TRBJ2-3
CDR3 length: 15
CDR3 protein: CASSEGVGGTDTQYF
CDR3 DNA: TGTGCCAGCAGTGAAGGGGTTGGAGGCACAGATACGCAGTATTTT

clone size: -
D gene: -
V gene: TRBV28
J gene: TRBJ1-2
CDR3 length: 13
CDR3 protein: CASSLGRHYGYTF
CDR3 DNA: TGTGCCAGCAGTTTGGGCAGGCACTATGGCTACACCTTC

clone size: -
D gene: -
V gene: TRBV29-1
J gene: TRBJ1-5
CDR3 length: 15
CDR3 protein: CSVALSWDRGQPQHF
CDR3 DNA: TGCAGCGTTGCCCTATCCTGGGATCGGGGCCAGCCCCAGCATTTT

clone size: -
D gene: TRBD1
V gene: TRBV2
J gene: TRBJ2-5
CDR3 length: 15
CDR3 protein: CASRGQGGGQETQYF
CDR3 DNA: TGTGCCAGCAGGGGACAGGGAGGGGGCCAAGAGACCCAGTACTTC

clone size: -
D gene: TRBD1
V gene: TRBV5-1
J gene: TRBJ1-1
CDR3 length: 16
CDR3 protein: CASSLGYKGAHTEAFF
CDR3 DNA: TGCGCCAGCAGCTTAGGTTATAAGGGGGCGCACACTGAAGCTTTCTTT

clone size: -
D gene: -
V gene: TRBV27
J gene: TRBJ1-5
CDR3 length: 16
CDR3 protein: CASSTTGGFSNQPQHF
CDR3 DNA: TGTGCCAGCAGTACAACGGGGGGTTTCAGCAATCAGCCCCAGCATTTT

clone size: -
D gene: TRBD1
V gene: TRBV7-2
J gene: TRBJ1-5
CDR3 length: 16
CDR3 protein: CASSRMTGTGDQPQHF
CDR3 DNA: TGTGCCAGCAGCAGAATGACAGGGACTGGGGATCAGCCCCAGCATTTT

clone size: few
D gene: TRBD2
V gene: TRBV7-9
J gene: TRBJ2-1
CDR3 length: 13
CDR3 protein: CASKHRAGVEQFF
CDR3 DNA: TGTGCCAGCAAACACCGGGCGGGGGTTGAGCAGTTCTTC

clone size: -
D gene: -
V gene: TRBV6-1
J gene: TRBJ1-5
CDR3 length: 12
CDR3 protein: CASSEVGQPQHF
CDR3 DNA: TGTGCCAGCAGTGAGGTTGGTCAGCCCCAGCATTTT

clone size: -
D gene: -
V gene: TRBV27
J gene: TRBJ1-1
CDR3 length: 14
CDR3 protein: CASSLSAGPYDAFF
CDR3 DNA: TGTGCCAGCAGTTTATCGGCAGGACCCTATGACGCTTTCTTT

clone size: -
D gene: TRBD2
V gene: TRBV2
J gene: TRBJ2-1
CDR3 length: 14
CDR3 protein: CASEGTSPYNEQFF
CDR3 DNA: TGTGCCAGCGAGGGGACTAGCCCCTACAATGAGCAGTTCTTC

clone size: once
D gene: -
V gene: TRBV28
J gene: TRBJ1-2
CDR3 length: 12
CDR3 protein: CASSTTAYGYTF
CDR3 DNA: TGTGCCAGCAGTACCACAGCCTATGGCTACACCTTC

clone size: -
D gene: TRBD1
V gene: TRBV18
J gene: TRBJ2-7
CDR3 length: 13
CDR3 protein: CASTIQGGSEQYF
CDR3 DNA: TGTGCCAGCACTATACAGGGGGGCTCCGAGCAGTACTTC

clone size: -
D gene: -
V gene: TRBV19
J gene: TRBJ2-2
CDR3 length: 15
CDR3 protein: CASSLPGVSTGELFF
CDR3 DNA: TGTGCCAGTAGTCTTCCGGGGGTGAGCACCGGGGAGCTGTTTTTT

clone size: -
D gene: TRBD1
V gene: TRBV25-1
J gene: TRBJ2-3
CDR3 length: 15
CDR3 protein: CASSEMTGGTDTQYF
CDR3 DNA: TGTGCCAGCAGTGAAATGACAGGGGGCACAGATACGCAGTATTTT

clone size: -
D gene: TRBD2
V gene: TRBV7-9
J gene: TRBJ2-1
CDR3 length: 17
CDR3 protein: CASSFLPTSGRFNEQFF
CDR3 DNA: TGTGCCAGCAGCTTTCTACCGACTAGCGGGAGATTCAATGAGCAGTTCTTC

clone size: -
D gene: -
V gene: TRBV2
J gene: TRBJ2-7
CDR3 length: 14
CDR3 protein: CASSPPTIRYEQYF
CDR3 DNA: TGTGCCAGCAGCCCCCCAACTATTCGCTACGAGCAGTACTTC